These 2 T cell receptor beta chains share one sample of origin, sequenced in a study of blood T cell dynamics during melanoma immunotherapy. The assay was immunoSEQ multiplex PCR, and TCRdb's table has in-frame clones only and misses some. The data hold roughly 9,700 clones, with roughly 86% observed a single time. Time point here: pre-treatment baseline. The material sequenced was blood, taken from a patient treated with checkpoint blockade. These receptors all stem from a human donor with melanoma.

The genes are TRBV5-5 and TRBJ2-7; 7 bases agree with TRBD2. Germline V CDR1 and CDR2: SGHKS, YYEKEE (reference sequence). The CDR3 totals 14 residues. Trimming cost V 4 bases and J 4 bases; bases outside gene matches: 8. CDR3 nucleotide sequence: TGTGCCAGCAGCCCCCGGGGAGGGATGTACGAGCAGTACTTC. Translating it yields CASSPRGGMYEQYF.

The chain employs TRBV9 and TRBJ1-1, with D possibly being TRBD1 (5 bases). V lost 0 bases and J 1 base, leaving 10 bases between the germline ends. The germline gives CDR1 SGDLS, CDR2 YYNGEE. The CDR3 has 15 residues. CDR3 in amino acids: CASSVGGGRNTEAFF. The CDR3 DNA is TGTGCCAGCAGCGTAGGCGGGGGTCGGAACACTGAAGCTTTCTTT.